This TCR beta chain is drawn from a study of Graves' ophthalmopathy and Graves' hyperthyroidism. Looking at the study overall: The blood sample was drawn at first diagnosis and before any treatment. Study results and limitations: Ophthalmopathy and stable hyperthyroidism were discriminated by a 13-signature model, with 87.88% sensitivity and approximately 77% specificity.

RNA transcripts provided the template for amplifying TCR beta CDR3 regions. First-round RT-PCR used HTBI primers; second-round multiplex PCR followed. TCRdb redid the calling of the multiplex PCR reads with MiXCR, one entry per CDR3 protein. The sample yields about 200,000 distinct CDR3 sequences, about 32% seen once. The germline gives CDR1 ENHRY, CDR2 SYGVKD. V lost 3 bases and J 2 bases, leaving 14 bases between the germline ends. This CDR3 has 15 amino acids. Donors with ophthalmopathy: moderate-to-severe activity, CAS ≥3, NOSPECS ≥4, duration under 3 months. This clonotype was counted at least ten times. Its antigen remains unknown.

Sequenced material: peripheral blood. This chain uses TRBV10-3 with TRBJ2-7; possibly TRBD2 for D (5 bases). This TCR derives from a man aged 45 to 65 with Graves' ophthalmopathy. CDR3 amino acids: CAISDEDGGPYEQYF. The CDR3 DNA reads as TGTGCCATCAGTGATGAGGACGGAGGACCCTACGAGCAGTACTTC.